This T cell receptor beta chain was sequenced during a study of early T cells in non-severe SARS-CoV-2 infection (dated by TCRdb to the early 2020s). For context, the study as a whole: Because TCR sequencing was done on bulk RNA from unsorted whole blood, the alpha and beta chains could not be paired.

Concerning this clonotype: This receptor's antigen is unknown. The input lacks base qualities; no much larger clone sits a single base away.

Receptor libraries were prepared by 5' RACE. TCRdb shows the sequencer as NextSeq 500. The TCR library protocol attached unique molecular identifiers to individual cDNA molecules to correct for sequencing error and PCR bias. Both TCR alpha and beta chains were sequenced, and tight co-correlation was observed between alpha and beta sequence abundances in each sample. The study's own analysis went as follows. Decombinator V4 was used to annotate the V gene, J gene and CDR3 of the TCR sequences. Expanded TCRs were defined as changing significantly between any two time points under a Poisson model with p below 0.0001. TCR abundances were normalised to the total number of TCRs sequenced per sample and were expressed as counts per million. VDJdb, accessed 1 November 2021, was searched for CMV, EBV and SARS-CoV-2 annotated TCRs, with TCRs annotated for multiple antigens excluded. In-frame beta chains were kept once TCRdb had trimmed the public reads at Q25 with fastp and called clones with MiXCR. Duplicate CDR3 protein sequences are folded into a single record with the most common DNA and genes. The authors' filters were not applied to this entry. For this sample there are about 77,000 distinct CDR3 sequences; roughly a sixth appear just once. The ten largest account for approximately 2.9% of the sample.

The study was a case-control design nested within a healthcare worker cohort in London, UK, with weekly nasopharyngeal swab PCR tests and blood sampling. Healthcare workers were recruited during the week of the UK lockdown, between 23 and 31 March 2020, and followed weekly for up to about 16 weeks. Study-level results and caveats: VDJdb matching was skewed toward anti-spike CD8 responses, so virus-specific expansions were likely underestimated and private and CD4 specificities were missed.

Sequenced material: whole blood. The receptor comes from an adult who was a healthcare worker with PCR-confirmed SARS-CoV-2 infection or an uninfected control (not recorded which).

The nucleotide sequence reads as follows: TGTGCCAGCAGCTCCGACAGGCGCCCCTCTGGAAACACCATATATTTT. It specifies CASSSDRRPSGNTIYF. The chain is encoded by TRBV6-2 or TRBV6-3 joined to TRBJ1-3; a tentative D call is TRBD1 (6 bases match). Counted from cysteine to phenylalanine, this CDR3 has 16 amino acids. Only the CDR3 DNA stays, 48 bases, in frame from base 1. Trimming costs V 6 bases and J 0 bases, and their ends lie 15 bases apart. CDR1 MNHEY and CDR2 SVGEGT were looked up in the germline V gene.